This TCR beta chain derives from a study of blood T cell repertoires in COVID-19. Germline CDR1 and CDR2: LGHDT and YNNKEL (reference sequence). The CDR3 is 15 residues long. V gave up 0 bases and J gave up 0 bases, with 9 bases separating them. Data came from immunoSEQ multiplex PCR; TCRdb stores just in-frame clones and leaves some out. The sample gives some 210,000 clones, 80% of which show up once; 4.3% is in the top ten. This chain links TRBV3-1 (or the pseudogene TRBV3-2) with TRBJ2-7; D is possibly TRBD1 (6 bases). Material: PBMCs or T cells enriched from blood (not recorded which). The origin of this receptor is a man under 40 with acute COVID-19. CDR3 in amino acids: CASSQEVGASYEQYF. CDR3 bases: TGTGCCAGCAGCCAAGAAGTGGGGGCCTCCTACGAGCAGTACTTC.